The sequence of this T cell receptor (beta chain) was determined in a study of T cell clonality in common variable immunodeficiency. Germline V lookup: CDR1 GTSNPN, CDR2 SVGIG (reference sequence). This CDR3 has 13 amino acids. V was shortened by 3 bases and J by 6 bases, with 12 bases between the two germline ends. Points from the study as a whole: TCRbeta clonality was increased in CVID versus healthy controls. CVID patient heterogeneity limited repertoire-clinical complication correlations.

The assay was immunoSEQ multiplex PCR, and TCRdb's table has in-frame clones only and misses some. The sample was found to contain about 47,000 clones, and every one recurs. This clone was seen repeatedly, ten times or more. Its antigen remains unidentified. The CDR3 end is not reached by the read, which stops 3 residues before it; the germline J gene fills it in. Donors gave 5 to 8 ml heparinized peripheral whole blood. The material sequenced was peripheral blood mononuclear cells. This clonotype was obtained from a person aged 18 to 70 in good health. The chain couples TRBV30 to TRBJ2-1, with D possibly TRBD2 on 6 matching bases. The CDR3 sequence is CAWRSDSGNEQFF. The covered CDR3 bases are TGTGCCTGGAGGTCGGATAGCGGCAATGAG.